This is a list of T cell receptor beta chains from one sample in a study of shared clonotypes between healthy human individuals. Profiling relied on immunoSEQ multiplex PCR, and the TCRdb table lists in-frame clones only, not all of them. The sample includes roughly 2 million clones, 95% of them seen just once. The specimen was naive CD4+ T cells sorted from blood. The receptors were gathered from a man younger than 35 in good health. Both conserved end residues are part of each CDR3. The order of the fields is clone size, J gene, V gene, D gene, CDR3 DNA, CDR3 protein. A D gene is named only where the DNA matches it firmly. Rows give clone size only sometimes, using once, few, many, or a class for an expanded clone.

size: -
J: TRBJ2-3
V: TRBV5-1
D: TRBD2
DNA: TGCGCCAGCAGCTTATTAGCGGGGGGGCCTCCAGATACGCAGTATTTT
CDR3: CASSLLAGGPPDTQYF

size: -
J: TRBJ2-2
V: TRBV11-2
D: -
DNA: TGTGCCAGCAGCTTTACGGCGAACACCGGGGAGCTGTTTTTT
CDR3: CASSFTANTGELFF

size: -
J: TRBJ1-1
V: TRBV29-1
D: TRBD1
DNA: TGCAGCGTAGAGACAGGGTCGAACACTGAAGCTTTCTTT
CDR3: CSVETGSNTEAFF

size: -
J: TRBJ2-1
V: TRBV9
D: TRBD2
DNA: TGTGCCAGCAGCAGCGCCGGGACTAGCCGGGATGAGCAGTTCTTC
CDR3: CASSSAGTSRDEQFF

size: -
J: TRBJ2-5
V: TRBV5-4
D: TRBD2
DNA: TGTGCCAGCAGCTTGGCACTAGCGGTCCAAGAGACCCAGTACTTC
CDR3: CASSLALAVQETQYF

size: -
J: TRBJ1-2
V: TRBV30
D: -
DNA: TGTGCCTGGAGGGGGACGGGGGCGCACAGACGCTACACCTTC
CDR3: CAWRGTGAHRRYTF

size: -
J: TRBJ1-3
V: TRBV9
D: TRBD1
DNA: TGTGCCAGCAGCGGACACAGGGGGCTTGGAAACACCATATATTTT
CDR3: CASSGHRGLGNTIYF

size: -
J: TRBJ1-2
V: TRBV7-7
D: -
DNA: TGTGCTAGCAGCTTTATCATCGGGGGCAGGGAGAACTATGGCTACACCTTC
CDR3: CASSFIIGGRENYGYTF

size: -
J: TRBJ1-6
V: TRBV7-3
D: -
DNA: TGTGCCAGCAGCTTAGGGGCAGGGCTCGGTTCACCCCTCCACTTT
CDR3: CASSLGAGLGSPLHF

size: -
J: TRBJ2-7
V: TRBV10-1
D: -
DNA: TGCGCCAGCAGTGAAGATACCTACGAGCAGTACTTC
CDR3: CASSEDTYEQYF

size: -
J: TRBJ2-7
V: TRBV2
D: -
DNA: TGTGCCAGCAGGGGGTCTTCTACCTACGAGCAGTACTTC
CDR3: CASRGSSTYEQYF

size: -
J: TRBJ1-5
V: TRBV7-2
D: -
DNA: TGTGCCAGCAGCTTAGGAACCGGAAACCAGCCCCAGCATTTT
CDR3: CASSLGTGNQPQHF

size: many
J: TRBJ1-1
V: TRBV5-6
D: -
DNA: TGTGCCAGCAGCGAGCGGGACTTTGAAGCTTTCTTT
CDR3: CASSERDFEAFF

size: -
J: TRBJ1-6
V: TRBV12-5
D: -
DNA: TGTGCTAGTGGTTTGGTACGATTCAGGGAGGGTGGAAATTCACCCCTCCACTTT
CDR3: CASGLVRFREGGNSPLHF

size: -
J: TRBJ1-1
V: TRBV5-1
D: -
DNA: TGCGCCAGCAGCTTGGCCGAGGGGTCGGGAGCTTTCTTT
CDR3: CASSLAEGSGAFF

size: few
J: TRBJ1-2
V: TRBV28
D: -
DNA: TGTGCCAGCAGTCTACCCACCGGGATCGCATATGGCTACACCTTC
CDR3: CASSLPTGIAYGYTF

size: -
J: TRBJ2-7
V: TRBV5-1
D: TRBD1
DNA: TGCGCCAGCAGCTTGCTCGGGACAGGGGTACTCTACGAGCAGTACTTC
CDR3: CASSLLGTGVLYEQYF

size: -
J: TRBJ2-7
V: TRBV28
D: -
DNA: TGTGCCAGCAGCCGCACCAATGCAGGGCCGACCTACGAGCAGTACTTC
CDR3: CASSRTNAGPTYEQYF

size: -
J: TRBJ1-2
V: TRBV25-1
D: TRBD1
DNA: TGTGCCAGCAGTGAGTCACGGGGACAGCGGACGTCAGGCTACACCTTC
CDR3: CASSESRGQRTSGYTF

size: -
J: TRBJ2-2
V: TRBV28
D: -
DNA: TGTGCCAGCAGTTTAGGGGGACCCGGGGAGCTGTTTTTT
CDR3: CASSLGGPGELFF

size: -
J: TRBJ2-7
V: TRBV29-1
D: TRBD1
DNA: TGCAGCGTTGAAGATCCATATAGGACAGGGAACGAGCAGTACTTC
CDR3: CSVEDPYRTGNEQYF

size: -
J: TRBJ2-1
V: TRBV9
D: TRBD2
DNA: TGTGCCAGCACCCCGACTAGCGGGGGGGCGTTCGGGGGTGAGCAGTTCTTC
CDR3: CASTPTSGGAFGGEQFF

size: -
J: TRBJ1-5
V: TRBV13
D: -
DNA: TGTGCCAGCAGCTTAGGCCAGAGAAATCAGCCCCAGCATTTT
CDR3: CASSLGQRNQPQHF

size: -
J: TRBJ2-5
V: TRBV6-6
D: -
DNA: TGTGCCAGCAGTTACCGTGGGACCAAAGAGACCCAGTACTTC
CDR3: CASSYRGTKETQYF

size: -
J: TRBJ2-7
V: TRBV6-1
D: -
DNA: TGTGCCAGCAGTTCACCCTACGAGCAGTACTTC
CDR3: CASSSPYEQYF

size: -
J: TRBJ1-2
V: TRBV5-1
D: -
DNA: TGCGCCAGCAGCTTGCAGGGAAGGGGCTACACCTTC
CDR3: CASSLQGRGYTF

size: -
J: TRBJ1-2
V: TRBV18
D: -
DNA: TGTGCCAGCTCACAGACCCTTCTCTTC
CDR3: CASSQTLLF

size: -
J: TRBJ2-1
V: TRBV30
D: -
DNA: TGTGCCTGGAGAGATGGGACGTACAATGAGCAGTTCTTC
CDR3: CAWRDGTYNEQFF

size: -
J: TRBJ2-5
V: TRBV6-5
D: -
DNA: TGTGCCAGCAGCCAAAACCAAGAGACCCAGTACTTC
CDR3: CASSQNQETQYF

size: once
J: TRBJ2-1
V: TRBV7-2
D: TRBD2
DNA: TGTGCCAGCAGCTCAAGGACTAGCGGGAGGTTCAATGAGCAGTTCTTC
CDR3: CASSSRTSGRFNEQFF

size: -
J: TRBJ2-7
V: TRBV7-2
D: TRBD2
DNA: TGTGCCAGCAGCTTGGGACTAGCGGGCTACTACGAGCAGTACTTC
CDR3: CASSLGLAGYYEQYF

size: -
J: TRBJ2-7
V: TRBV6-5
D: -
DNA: TGTGCCAGCAGTTACTCGCGGGACATTGTCTACGAGCAGTACTTC
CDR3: CASSYSRDIVYEQYF

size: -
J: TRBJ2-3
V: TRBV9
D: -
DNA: TGTGCCAGCAGCGTCCGACAGAGCCTCACAGATACGCAGTATTTT
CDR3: CASSVRQSLTDTQYF

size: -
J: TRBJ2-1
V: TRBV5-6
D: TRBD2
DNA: TGTGCCAGCAGCTCACTAGCGGGGGGGCACAATGAGCAGTTCTTC
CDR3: CASSSLAGGHNEQFF

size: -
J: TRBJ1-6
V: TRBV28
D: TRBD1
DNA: TGTGCCAGCAGTGATCGGGACAGGGGCTATAATTCACCCCTCCACTTT
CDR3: CASSDRDRGYNSPLHF

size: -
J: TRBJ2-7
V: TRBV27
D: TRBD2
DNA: TGTGCCAGCAGTTGGCTAGCGGGAGGGCCTAACGAGCAGTACTTC
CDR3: CASSWLAGGPNEQYF

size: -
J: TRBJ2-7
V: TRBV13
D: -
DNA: TGTGCCAGCAGCTCCGCCGGGACTTGGGGCGAGCAGTACTTC
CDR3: CASSSAGTWGEQYF

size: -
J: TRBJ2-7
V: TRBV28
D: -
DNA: TGTGCCAGCAGCCAGTTCTACGAGCAGTACTTC
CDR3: CASSQFYEQYF

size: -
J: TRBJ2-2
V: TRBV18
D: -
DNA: TGTGCCAGCTCACCAGCGGGAACAAGTTGGTTGGAGCTGTTTTTT
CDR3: CASSPAGTSWLELFF

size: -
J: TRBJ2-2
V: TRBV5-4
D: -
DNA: TGTGCCAGCAGCTTGGTCGGCAGGGGAGCCACCGGGGAGCTGTTTTTT
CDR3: CASSLVGRGATGELFF

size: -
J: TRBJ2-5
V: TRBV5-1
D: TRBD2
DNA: TGCGCCAGCAGCTTCCTAGCGGGGAACCAAGAGACCCAGTACTTC
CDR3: CASSFLAGNQETQYF

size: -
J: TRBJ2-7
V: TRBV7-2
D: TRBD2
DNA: TGTGCCAGCAGCTTAGGGGCGGGAGGGTTGTACGAGCAGTACTTC
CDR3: CASSLGAGGLYEQYF